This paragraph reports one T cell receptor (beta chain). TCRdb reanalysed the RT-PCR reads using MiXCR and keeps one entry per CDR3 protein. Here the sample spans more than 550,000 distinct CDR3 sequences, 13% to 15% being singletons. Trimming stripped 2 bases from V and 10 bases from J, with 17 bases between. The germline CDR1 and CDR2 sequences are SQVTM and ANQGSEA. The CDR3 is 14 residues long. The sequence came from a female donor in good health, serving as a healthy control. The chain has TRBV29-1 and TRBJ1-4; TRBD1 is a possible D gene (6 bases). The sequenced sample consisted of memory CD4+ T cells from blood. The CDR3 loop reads CSVEFGRGGGKLFF. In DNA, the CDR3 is TGCAGCGTTGAATTCGGCAGAGGGGGGGGAAAACTGTTTTTT.